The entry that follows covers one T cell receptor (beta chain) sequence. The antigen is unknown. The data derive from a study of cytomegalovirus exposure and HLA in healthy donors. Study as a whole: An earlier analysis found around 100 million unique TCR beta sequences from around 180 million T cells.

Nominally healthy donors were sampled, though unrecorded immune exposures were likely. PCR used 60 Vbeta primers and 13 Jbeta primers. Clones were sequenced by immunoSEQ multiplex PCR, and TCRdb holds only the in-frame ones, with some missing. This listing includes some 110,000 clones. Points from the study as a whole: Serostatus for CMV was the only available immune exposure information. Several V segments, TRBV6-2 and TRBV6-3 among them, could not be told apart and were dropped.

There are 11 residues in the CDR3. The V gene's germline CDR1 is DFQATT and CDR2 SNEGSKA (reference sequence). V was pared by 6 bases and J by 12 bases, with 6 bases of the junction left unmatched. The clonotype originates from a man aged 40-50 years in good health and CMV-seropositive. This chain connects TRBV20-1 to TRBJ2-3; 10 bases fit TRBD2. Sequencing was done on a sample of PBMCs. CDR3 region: CSAPAGGPQYF. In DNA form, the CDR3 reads TGCAGTGCACCAGCGGGAGGGCCTCAGTATTTT.